A single sample gave rise to the 13 T cell receptor beta chains below, sequenced in a study of blood T cell repertoires in COVID-19. Assay used: immunoSEQ multiplex PCR; TCRdb lists only in-frame clones, some missing. The sample has 180,000 or so clones; approximately 80% are singletons. Sequencing input: PBMCs or T cells enriched from blood (not recorded which). The receptor set was obtained from a man aged 60 to 75 who had been exposed to COVID-19.

V is TRBV23-1 and J is TRBJ1-5; weak D call: TRBD1 (6 bases). TRBV23-1 is recorded as an ORF, its role being uncertain. V gave up 7 bases and J gave up 3 bases, with 19 bases separating them. The CDR3 totals 16 residues. Here the CDR3 reads CASIKQGPGNNQPQHF. In DNA, the CDR3 is TGCGCCAGCATTAAACAGGGTCCGGGCAACAATCAGCCCCAGCATTTT.

This clone has only a few counts. DNA of the CDR3: TGTGCCAGCAGTTTATCTCGAATGACAGTCTATGGCTACACCTTC. Translation: CASSLSRMTVYGYTF. J is TRBJ1-2 and V is TRBV28, with D possibly being TRBD1 (5 bases). The CDR3 has 15 amino acids. Germline V gene lookup returns CDR1 MDHEN and CDR2 SYDVKM. V lost 1 base, J lost 4 bases, and 13 bases lay in between.

The chain recombines TRBV24-1 with TRBJ2-2; 8 bases match TRBD2. V shed 9 bases, J shed 3 bases, and the junction held 8 bases outside the gene matches. In germline, CDR1 is KGHDR, CDR2 SFDVKD. The CDR3 has 15 amino acids. The CDR3 sequence is CATGISGSDTGELFF. The CDR3 DNA reads as TGTGCCACCGGTATCAGCGGGAGCGACACCGGGGAGCTGTTTTTT.

This chain links TRBV7-2 with TRBJ2-5; TRBD2 agrees at 9 bases. The germline gives CDR1 SGHTA, CDR2 FQGNSA. The CDR3 totals 15 residues. V lost 5 bases, J lost 7 bases, and 11 bases stayed unmatched. The CDR3 coding sequence is TGTGCCAGCAGCCCGACTAGCGGAAGGGCGACGACCCAGTACTTC. Its translation: CASSPTSGRATTQYF.

This clone was seen at least ten times. This sample also contains other DNA sequences that code for the same CDR3. CDR3 sequence: CASSPRGSSYEQYF. The CDR3 DNA reads TGTGCCAGTAGTCCAAGGGGGAGCTCCTACGAGCAGTACTTC. The chain joins TRBV19 to TRBJ2-7; possibly TRBD1 for D (6 bases). Trimming took 5 bases from V and 0 from J, leaving 11 bases between them. Germline V gene data show CDR1 as LNHDA and CDR2 as SQIVND (reference sequence). The CDR3 runs 14 residues.

This clone was recorded only once. The chain recombines TRBV6-5 with TRBJ1-1; 8 positions match TRBD1. The CDR3 contains 14 residues. The J segment lost 7 bases and the V segment lost 2 bases, leaving 6 bases of the junction unmatched. Germline V CDR1 and CDR2: MNHEY, SVGAGI. The CDR3 sequence is CASSYETGAGEAFF. CDR3 coding DNA: TGTGCCAGCAGTTACGAGACAGGGGCTGGTGAAGCTTTCTTT.

This chain uses TRBV6-4 with TRBJ1-5; 7 nucleotides line up with TRBD1. The V and J ends lost 9 bases and 8 bases, in that order; junction bases with no gene match: 16. In germline, CDR1 is MRHNA, CDR2 SNTAGT. This CDR3 contains 15 residues. DNA of the CDR3: TGTGCCAGGCCGGACAGGTACCCTCCGGTTGAGCCCCAGCATTTT. Its protein product is CARPDRYPPVEPQHF.

As concerns this clone: Other DNA sequences from this sample encode an identical CDR3 as well. This rearrangement joins TRBV9 to TRBJ2-1, with D maybe TRBD1 (5 bases). V lost 0 bases to trimming and J lost 10 bases, with 8 bases between them. Per germline, CDR1 SGDLS and CDR2 YYNGEE. This CDR3 spans 12 amino acids. CDR3 sequence: CASSVEAGEQFF. The CDR3, as DNA: TGTGCCAGCAGCGTAGAAGCAGGGGAGCAGTTCTTC.

This clone was recorded once. The genes are TRBV30 and TRBJ1-3; D is undetermined. Germline V gives CDR1 GTSNPN, CDR2 SVGIG (reference sequence). The CDR3 runs to 12 residues. V lost 1 base to trimming and J lost 3 bases, with 4 bases between them. CDR3 sequence (DNA): TGTGCCTGGAGTGGAGGTGGAAACACCATATATTTT. Translated: CAWSGGGNTIYF.

The chain joins TRBV19 to TRBJ2-5; 11 nucleotides match TRBD1. Looked up from germline, CDR1 is LNHDA and CDR2 is SQIVND (reference sequence). This CDR3 has 13 amino acids. Losses at the gene ends were 9 bases for V and 4 bases for J; bases not matched to a gene: 4. CDR3 nucleotides: TGTGCCAGCCGGGACAGGGGGTCAGAGACCCAGTACTTC. It encodes CASRDRGSETQYF.

DNA for the CDR3: TGTGCCAGTATCCCCCGGGACAGGGGGCACACTGAAGCTTTCTTT. Translation: CASIPRDRGHTEAFF. V is TRBV19 and J is TRBJ1-1; 12 nucleotides line up with TRBD1. V gave up 7 bases and J gave up 3 bases; unmatched junction bases: 6. The CDR3 runs 15 residues. Germline CDR1 LNHDA, CDR2 SQIVND (reference sequence).

This chain uses TRBV5-4 with TRBJ2-2; TRBD2 agrees at 12 bases. Germline V gives CDR1 SGHNT, CDR2 YYREEE (reference sequence). CDR3 length: 16 residues. Trimming cost V 4 bases and J 4 bases; bases outside gene matches: 5. This CDR3 reads CASSPTSGRGTGELFF. The CDR3 DNA reads TGTGCCAGCAGCCCGACTAGCGGGAGAGGCACCGGGGAGCTGTTTTTT.

The chain uses TRBV6-1 and TRBJ2-7, with TRBD1 matching over 10 bases. The CDR3 length is 19 residues. Germline values: CDR1 MNHNS, CDR2 SASEGT. After removal of 4 bases from V and 6 bases from J, the junction contained 21 bases not matched to a gene. CDR3 bases: TGTGCCAGCAGTGTAGAGACAGGGGGCGCTTCGGGAGGGCTCTTCGAGCAGTACTTC. Encoded protein: CASSVETGGASGGLFEQYF.